A selection of T cell receptor beta chains follows, all from one sample in a study of T cell repertoires in cytomegalovirus infection. TCRdb passed the reads through MiXCR, listing each CDR3 protein once. The data contain about 490,000 distinct CDR3 sequences, more than 15% of them singletons. Sequenced: CD8+ T cells from PBMCs. The origin of the receptors is a human donor in good health (CMV status not recorded). Some clones in this sample may be carry-over from other donors' samples. CDR3s include the opening cysteine and the closing phenylalanine or tryptophan. The D gene is left open where the match is weak. Size is stated for part of the rows, as once, few or many counts, or as a class when the clone is expanded.

TRBJ1-1 . many TRBV6-1 CASSGHTQNTEAFF TGTGCCAGCAGTGGCCATACACAGAACACTGAAGCTTTCTTT
TRBJ2-7 . many TRBV6-1 CASGGSYEQYF TGTGCCAGCGGGGGATCCTACGAGCAGTACTTC
TRBJ1-5 . many TRBV4-1 CASSPRQSIQPQHF TGCGCCAGCAGCCCCCGACAGTCCATTCAGCCCCAGCATTTT
TRBJ1-6 . many TRBV7-9 CASSWWDANSPLHF TGTGCCAGCAGCTGGTGGGATGCTAATTCACCCCTCCACTTT
TRBJ2-2 TRBD1 many TRBV28 CASSLGQTNTGELFF TGTGCCAGCAGTTTGGGACAGACGAACACCGGGGAGCTGTTTTTT
TRBJ2-1 TRBD2 many TRBV7-2 CASSLALTSGGYEQFF TGTGCCAGCAGCTTAGCGTTGACTAGCGGGGGTTATGAGCAGTTCTTC
TRBJ2-1 TRBD1 many TRBV12-5 CASGSDRARSYNEQFF TGTGCTAGTGGCTCCGACAGGGCTCGATCCTACAATGAGCAGTTCTTC
TRBJ2-1 TRBD2 many TRBV7-9 CASSPPGPSGSYNEQFF TGTGCCAGCAGCCCACCGGGGCCTAGCGGGAGCTACAATGAGCAGTTCTTC
TRBJ2-1 . . TRBV18 CASSPTEEYNEQFF TGTGCCAGCTCACCCACTGAGGAGTACAATGAGCAGTTCTTC
TRBJ2-3 TRBD2 many TRBV6-6 CASSYSGLAGSTDTQYF TGTGCCAGCAGTTATTCGGGACTAGCGGGAAGCACAGATACGCAGTATTTT
TRBJ2-5 TRBD2 many TRBV28 CASGGRREDQETQYF TGTGCCAGCGGGGGGAGGCGGGAGGACCAAGAGACCCAGTACTTC
TRBJ2-5 . . TRBV3-1 CASSLLTRQETQYF TGTGCCAGCAGTCTTCTGACTAGGCAAGAGACCCAGTACTTC
TRBJ1-5 . many TRBV10-3 CAISEETYSNQPQHF TGTGCCATCAGTGAAGAGACATATAGCAATCAGCCCCAGCATTTT
TRBJ2-5 TRBD2 few TRBV13 CASSLGITSGRDLQETQYF TGTGCCAGCAGCTTAGGAATTACTAGCGGGAGGGATCTGCAAGAGACCCAGTACTTC
TRBJ1-1 TRBD1 . TRBV5-5 CASSGSQGGRTEAFF TGTGCCAGCAGCGGCTCACAGGGGGGCAGAACTGAAGCTTTCTTT
TRBJ2-5 TRBD2 once TRBV28 CASSPRGRAGETQYF TGTGCCAGCAGTCCTCGCGGGAGGGCCGGTGAGACCCAGTACTTC
TRBJ2-7 . many TRBV28 CASSFPNFFEQYF TGTGCCAGCAGTTTTCCCAACTTCTTCGAGCAGTACTTC
TRBJ1-5 . . TRBV27 CASSSGEASNQPQHF TGTGCCAGCAGCTCAGGGGAGGCGAGCAATCAGCCCCAGCATTTT
TRBJ2-3 . many TRBV12-3/TRBV12-4 CASSLLAEGLADTQYF TGTGCCAGCAGTTTACTGGCAGAGGGATTGGCAGATACGCAGTATTTT
TRBJ1-1 . . TRBV6-5 CASFSMDTEAFF TGTGCCAGTTTTTCCATGGACACTGAAGCTTTCTTT
TRBJ2-7 . once TRBV7-6 CASSLHTYEQYF TGTGCCAGCAGCTTGCACACTTACGAGCAGTACTTC
TRBJ2-5 TRBD2 . TRBV6-8 CASSPKTSGRAGETQYF TGTGCCAGCAGTCCGAAGACTAGCGGGAGGGCCGGGGAGACCCAGTACTTC
TRBJ2-1 . few TRBV14 CASSVRLGNYNEQFF TGTGCCAGCAGCGTAAGGTTGGGGAATTACAATGAGCAGTTCTTC
TRBJ2-2 TRBD2 . TRBV9 CASSMGSGGRTGELFF TGTGCCAGCAGTATGGGAAGCGGGGGGCGGACCGGGGAGCTGTTTTTT
TRBJ1-4 . . TRBV19 CASSFMTSTNEKLFF TGTGCCAGTAGTTTTATGACCTCAACTAATGAAAAACTGTTTTTT
TRBJ2-1 TRBD2 many TRBV12-3/TRBV12-4 CASSFTLAGNEQFF TGTGCCAGCAGTTTTACCCTAGCGGGTAACGAGCAGTTCTTC
TRBJ2-1 TRBD2 once TRBV5-6 CATLTSGFYNEQFF TGTGCCACCTTGACTAGCGGGTTTTACAATGAGCAGTTCTTC
TRBJ2-1 . . TRBV6-6 CASRVTSPEAYNEQFF TGTGCCAGCCGGGTGACATCCCCGGAGGCCTACAATGAGCAGTTCTTC
TRBJ2-1 . many TRBV12-3/TRBV12-4 CASIAGPVYNEQFF TGTGCCAGCATCGCGGGGCCTGTCTACAATGAGCAGTTCTTC
TRBJ1-2 TRBD1 many TRBV7-9 CASSLEDRTANYGYTF TGTGCCAGCAGCTTAGAGGACAGGACGGCTAATTATGGCTACACCTTC
TRBJ1-2 TRBD1 . TRBV9 CASSGGPGTGHYGYTF TGTGCCAGCAGCGGGGGGCCGGGGACAGGGCACTATGGCTACACCTTC
TRBJ1-1 . . TRBV20-1 CSARVRNRVGLDTEAFF TGCAGTGCTAGAGTAAGGAACAGGGTAGGTTTGGACACTGAAGCTTTCTTT
TRBJ2-7 . . TRBV6-5 CASSYRRLSYEQYF TGTGCCAGCAGTTACCGGCGGCTCTCCTACGAGCAGTACTTC
TRBJ1-1 . . TRBV11-2 CASSLVSTDAFF TGTGCCAGCAGCTTAGTGTCAACTGATGCTTTCTTT
TRBJ1-4 TRBD1 . TRBV19 CASEPGQGSPNEKLFF TGTGCCAGTGAACCGGGACAGGGGTCACCTAATGAAAAACTGTTTTTT
TRBJ2-7 . few TRBV20-1 CSARVRTSYEQYF TGCAGTGCTAGAGTGCGGACTTCCTACGAGCAGTACTTC
TRBJ2-7 TRBD1 many TRBV6-2/TRBV6-3 CASTHRDRGQAYEQYF TGTGCCAGCACCCACCGGGACAGGGGGCAAGCCTACGAGCAGTACTTC
TRBJ1-2 TRBD1 few TRBV5-4 CASSSRTGDYGYTF TGTGCCAGCAGCTCGAGGACAGGCGACTATGGCTACACCTTC
TRBJ1-5 TRBD1 many TRBV7-9 CAIDRGDQPQHF TGTGCCATCGACAGGGGAGATCAGCCCCAGCATTTT
TRBJ2-2 TRBD1 . TRBV13 CASSLRDRGLRGELFF TGTGCCAGCAGCTTACGGGACAGGGGGCTGCGCGGGGAGCTGTTTTTT
TRBJ2-7 . many TRBV10-3 CAISESQAYEQYF TGTGCCATCAGTGAGTCACAAGCCTACGAGCAGTACTTC
TRBJ1-5 . many TRBV12-3/TRBV12-4 CASRSGSSNQPQHF TGTGCCAGCAGATCGGGGAGTAGCAATCAGCCCCAGCATTTT
TRBJ2-7 TRBD1 . TRBV25-1 CASSEGDSPYEQYF TGTGCCAGCAGTGAAGGGGACAGTCCCTACGAGCAGTACTTC
TRBJ1-3 . . TRBV25-1 CASSDPLLGNTIYF TGTGCCAGCAGTGACCCCCTTCTTGGGAACACCATATATTTT